The 23 T cell receptor beta chains listed next were all sequenced from one sample in a study of shared clonotypes between healthy human individuals (dated by TCRdb to 2020 to 2021). The method was the immunoSEQ multiplex PCR assay. TCRdb holds this immuneACCESS table with in-frame rearrangements only. Some clones are missing; in checked studies, unresolved V genes explain under half, and the rest has no known cause. For this sample the table gives over 2 million clones, of which 85% to 95% were detected only once. The leading ten clones occupy under 0.15% of the sample. Sequenced: naive CD4+ T cells sorted from blood. According to the study, the label for this sample's cell subset or site signals: CD45RA+ positively selected. Receptors were obtained from a man younger than 35 in good health.

The gene calls are TRBV15 and TRBJ1-4, with 8 bases aligning to TRBD1. The V segment lost 0 bases and the J segment 10 bases; nucleotides outside the gene matches: 10. The germline V gene encodes CDR1 LNHNV and CDR2 YYDKDF (reference sequence). This CDR3 spans 16 amino acids. DNA of the CDR3: TGTGCCACCAGCAGAGATAGGGAGACAGGGGACCGAAAACTGTTTTTT. The encoded protein is CATSRDRETGDRKLFF.

Remarks on this clone: This clone may be a read error of a much larger clone one base away. This rearrangement joins TRBV6-1 to TRBJ2-7; D is possibly TRBD2 (5 bases). The V gene lost 4 bases and the J gene lost 2 bases, with 9 bases spanning the gap. Per the germline V gene, CDR1 is MNHNS and CDR2 is SASEGT. This CDR3 contains 13 residues. The CDR3 nucleotides are TGTGCCAGCAGTGTTACGGGGACCTACGAGCAGTACTTC. It encodes CASSVTGTYEQYF.

The J gene is TRBJ2-7, the V gene TRBV5-6; no clear D. The V and J ends lost 1 base and 3 bases respectively, with 8 bases between them. CDR1 and CDR2 (germline): SGHDT, YYEEEE. The CDR3 covers 13 residues. As DNA, the CDR3 is TGTGCCAGCAGCTTGCGGGTTCGCTACGAGCAGTACTTC. Translated, it gives CASSLRVRYEQYF.

The rearrangement uses TRBV6-5 and TRBJ1-4; D perhaps matches TRBD1 (5 bases). V was clipped by 2 bases and J by 5 bases, with 9 bases between them. This CDR3 spans 14 amino acids. Germline CDR1 MNHEY, CDR2 SVGAGI. The CDR3 protein is CASSYGGRNEKLFF. DNA for the CDR3: TGTGCCAGCAGTTACGGGGGGAGGAATGAAAAACTGTTTTTT.

The genes are TRBV5-6 and TRBJ2-5, with 9 nucleotides matching TRBD1. The junction had 10 bases not matched to a gene; V was cut back by 0 bases and J by 4 bases. Germline loops: CDR1 SGHDT, CDR2 YYEEEE. There are 17 residues in the CDR3. Written as DNA, the CDR3 is TGTGCCAGCAGCTTGGTCTTAATGGACAGGGGCGGAGAGACCCAGTACTTC. This sequence encodes CASSLVLMDRGGETQYF. The entire variable domain, with the rest obtained from reference TRBV5-6 and TRBJ2-5, is as follows: DAGVTQSPTHLIKTRGQQVTLRCSPKSGHDTVSWYQQALGQGPQFIFQYYEEEERQRGNFPDRFSGHQFPNYSSELNVNALLLGDSALYLCASSLVLMDRGGETQYFGPGTRLLVL.

This rearrangement joins TRBV7-9 to TRBJ1-4; D might be TRBD1 (5 bases). There are 17 residues in the CDR3. V lost 4 bases, J lost 0 bases, and 15 bases lay in between. Germline V gene lookup returns CDR1 SEHNR and CDR2 FQNEAQ (reference sequence). The CDR3 region is CASSSRSRVATNEKLFF. DNA for the CDR3: TGTGCCAGCAGCTCGCGGTCCAGGGTTGCAACTAATGAAAAACTGTTTTTT.

The rearrangement links TRBV9 to TRBJ1-6; no clear D gene. Deletions cut 2 bases from V and 10 bases from J, with 19 bases between. The CDR3 is 16 residues long. Per the germline V gene, CDR1 is SGDLS and CDR2 is YYNGEE. The CDR3 DNA follows: TGTGCCAGCAGCGTCTCCCCATTTATGACGGGGTCACCCCTCCACTTT. It translates to CASSVSPFMTGSPLHF.

This chain links TRBV29-1 with TRBJ2-5; TRBD1 matches at 11 bases. After removal of 7 bases from V and 5 bases from J, the junction contained 6 bases not matched to a gene. CDR3 size: 13 residues. Germline V lookup: CDR1 SQVTM, CDR2 ANQGSEA. As DNA, the CDR3 is TGCAGCGCCGGACAGGGGGCAGGGGAGACCCAGTACTTC. Protein product: CSAGQGAGETQYF. The whole variable domain, remainder taken from reference TRBV29-1 and TRBJ2-5, is SAVISQKPSRDICQRGTSLTIQCQVDSQVTMMFWYRQQPGQSLTLIATANQGSEATYESGFVIDKFPISRPNLTFSTLTVSNMSPEDSSIYLCSAGQGAGETQYFGPGTRLLVL.

The chain combines TRBV6-5 with TRBJ1-6; D might be TRBD1 (5 bases). From germline, CDR1 is MNHEY and CDR2 SVGAGI. This CDR3 comprises 13 residues. With 5 bases removed from V and 10 bases from J, the gap between germline ends came to 12 bases. CDR3 DNA: TGTGCCAGCAGTCGCCGGGAGGGGTCACCCCTCCACTTT. It specifies CASSRREGSPLHF.

The chain recombines TRBV4-3 with TRBJ1-4, with TRBD1 identical over 7 bases. V lost 4 bases and J lost 1; bases outside the gene matches: 3. This CDR3 is built from 15 residues. Germline V gene lookup returns CDR1 LGHNA and CDR2 YSLEER. The CDR3 here is CASSRNRGTNEKLFF. The CDR3 coding sequence is TGCGCCAGCAGCCGCAACAGGGGAACTAATGAAAAACTGTTTTTT.

J is TRBJ2-2 and V is TRBV12-5; 10 bases match TRBD2. This CDR3 is 15 amino acids long. J was trimmed by 4 bases and V by 5 bases; bases with no gene match: 4. Germline lookup yields CDR1 LGHNT and CDR2 FRNRAP. Written as DNA, the CDR3 is TGTGCTAGTGGTGCCGGACTAGCGGTCACCGGGGAGCTGTTTTTT. Translating gives CASGAGLAVTGELFF.

V is TRBV6-1 and J is TRBJ2-7; D call uncertain. The CDR3 covers 13 residues. Germline V lookup: CDR1 MNHNS, CDR2 SASEGT. Trimming left V 9 bases short and J 4 bases short, with 16 bases between. The CDR3 coding sequence is TGTGCCAGTTATTCCCTTACTGGTTACGAGCAGTACTTC. Protein: CASYSLTGYEQYF.

This rearrangement joins TRBV5-6 to TRBJ2-7; TRBD2 matches 11 bases. This CDR3 is 14 amino acids long. The J segment lost 2 bases and the V segment lost 4 bases, leaving 2 bases of the junction unmatched. Germline V gene sequence: CDR1 SGHDT, CDR2 YYEEEE. The CDR3 reads CASSSSGRAYEQYF. The CDR3, as DNA: TGTGCCAGCAGCAGTAGCGGGAGGGCCTACGAGCAGTACTTC.

The rearrangement links TRBV30 to TRBJ2-7, with TRBD1 as a possible D gene (6 bases). V lost 4 bases, J lost 2 bases, and 9 bases lay in between. The CDR3 runs 12 residues. The germline CDR1 and CDR2 sequences are GTSNPN and SVGIG (reference sequence). CDR3 sequence: CAWTQGPYEQYF. CDR3 in DNA: TGTGCCTGGACTCAGGGGCCCTACGAGCAGTACTTC.

The rearrangement joins TRBV5-8 to TRBJ2-2; D is undetermined. The germline V gene has CDR1 SGHTS and CDR2 YDEGEE. Trimming stripped 0 bases from V and 4 bases from J, with 4 bases between. This CDR3 is built from 13 residues. The chain's CDR3 is CASSLERTGELFF. CDR3 coding DNA: TGTGCCAGCAGCTTGGAACGCACCGGGGAGCTGTTTTTT.

The chain employs TRBV27 and TRBJ2-2, with D tentatively TRBD1 or TRBD2 (7 bases each). The CDR3 is 15 residues long. V lost 2 bases, J lost 4 bases, and 11 bases lay in between. In germline, CDR1 is MNHEY, CDR2 SMNVEV (reference sequence). This CDR3 reads CASSLGRGGTGELFF. In DNA form, the CDR3 reads TGTGCCAGCAGTTTAGGCAGGGGGGGCACCGGGGAGCTGTTTTTT.

The chain is built from TRBV5-3 and TRBJ2-7; perhaps TRBD1 as D (6 bases). TRBV5-3 carries the ORF label, with uncertain function. The length of the CDR3 is 12 residues. The ends were cut back, 6 bases at V and 5 bases at J, with 12 bases in the middle. Here the CDR3 reads CARNGKGDEQYF. The DNA for the CDR3 is TGTGCCAGAAATGGAAAGGGGGACGAGCAGTACTTC.

V usage is TRBV6-1 and J usage is TRBJ2-1, with a tentative D call TRBD1 (5 bases). The germline gives CDR1 MNHNS, CDR2 SASEGT. Trimming took off 6 bases at V and 8 bases at J, with 17 bases between the two ends. This CDR3 has 14 amino acids. For the CDR3, the DNA is TGTGCCAGCAGCACTCCTCAGGGTATGCATGAGCAGTTCTTC. Protein: CASSTPQGMHEQFF.

The chain recombines TRBV4-1 with TRBJ2-5; D gene uncertain. Germline CDR1 is MGHRA and CDR2 is YSYEKL. With 4 bases removed from V and 5 bases from J, the gap between germline ends came to 11 bases. CDR3 length: 13 amino acids. The CDR3 coding sequence is TGCGCCAGCAGCCCCAGGCCGGGTGAGACCCAGTACTTC. It yields the protein CASSPRPGETQYF.

V usage is TRBV11-2 and J usage is TRBJ2-3; no firm D call. CDR1 is SGHAT, CDR2 FQNNGV, per germline. Trimming shortened V by 0 bases and J by 2 bases, and 6 bases separated the two germline ends. The CDR3 spans 14 residues. CDR3 in amino acids: CASSLDLYTDTQYF. CDR3 DNA sequence: TGTGCCAGCAGCTTAGATCTCTACACAGATACGCAGTATTTT.

Notes on this clone: The same CDR3 can be traced to other DNA sequences in this sample. This sequence joins TRBV10-3 and TRBJ2-3, with D unresolved. The V and J ends lost 0 bases and 0 bases respectively, with 4 bases between them. There are 14 residues in the CDR3. Germline CDR1 ENHRY, CDR2 SYGVKD. Here the CDR3 reads CAISESGSTDTQYF. The CDR3 nucleotides read TGTGCCATCAGTGAGTCAGGTAGCACAGATACGCAGTATTTT.

V gene TRBV28 combines with J gene TRBJ1-3, with 7 bases that match TRBD1. Germline V CDR1 and CDR2: MDHEN, SYDVKM. The junction had 2 bases not matched to a gene; V was cut back by 6 bases and J by 0 bases. This CDR3 is 14 amino acids long. The CDR3 nucleotides read TGTGCCAGCAGCGGGACAGTCTCTGGAAACACCATATATTTT. Protein sequence: CASSGTVSGNTIYF. The whole variable domain, filled in from reference TRBV28 and TRBJ1-3, reads DVKVTQSSRYLVKRTGEKVFLECVQDMDHENMFWYRQDPGLGLRLIYFSYDVKMKEKGDIPEGYSVSREKKERFSLILESASTNQTSMYLCASSGTVSGNTIYFGEGSWLTVV.

V gene TRBV5-4 combines with J gene TRBJ2-3, with 10 bases fitting TRBD2. This CDR3 is 16 amino acids long. Unmatched junction bases numbered 6, after V lost 3 bases and J lost 2 bases. CDR1 is SGHNT and CDR2 is YYREEE in the germline V gene (reference sequence). The CDR3 loop is CASSSRTSGNTDTQYF. CDR3 sequence (DNA): TGTGCCAGCAGCTCAAGGACTAGCGGAAACACAGATACGCAGTATTTT.